The 30 T cell receptor beta chains in this list originate from one sample, sequenced in a study of blood T cell repertoires in COVID-19. Sequencing used immunoSEQ multiplex PCR; TCRdb keeps in-frame clones, though not all of them. The top ten hold over 0.55% of the sample, which has about 260,000 clones, approximately 88% seen once. Sequencing was performed on peripheral blood. These TCRs come from a human donor in a cohort sampled during active COVID-19.

The chain uses TRBV7-2 and TRBJ2-1, with D possibly matching TRBD2 (7 bases). From germline, CDR1 is SGHTA and CDR2 FQGNSA. Trimming cost V 1 base and J 0 bases, with 10 bases left between them. This CDR3 spans 16 amino acids. This CDR3 is CASSLERGASYNEQFF. CDR3 bases: TGTGCCAGCAGCTTAGAACGGGGGGCCTCCTACAATGAGCAGTTCTTC.

V gene TRBV6-5 combines with J gene TRBJ1-1; tentative D call: TRBD1 (6 bases). The CDR3 extends over 14 amino acids. Looked up from germline, CDR1 is MNHEY and CDR2 is SVGAGI. With 4 bases removed from V and 3 bases from J, the gap between germline ends came to 12 bases. The CDR3 is CASSSPTGYTEAFF. The CDR3 DNA follows: TGTGCCAGCAGTTCCCCCACAGGGTACACTGAAGCTTTCTTT.

This clone was seen ten or more times. CDR3 DNA: TGTGCCACACTAAATAGCGGGAGGGCCCCCGAGCAGTACTTC. Protein sequence: CATLNSGRAPEQYF. J is TRBJ2-7 and V is TRBV28, with 11 bases matching TRBD2. Per germline, CDR1 MDHEN and CDR2 SYDVKM. CDR3 size: 14 residues. V shed 10 bases and J 6 bases; nucleotides not matched to a gene: 11.

The chain has TRBV11-3 and TRBJ2-7; 10 nucleotides match TRBD2. Unmatched junction bases numbered 14, after V lost 0 bases and J lost 3 bases. The CDR3 extends over 19 amino acids. Germline CDR1 SGHNT, CDR2 YENEEA. CDR3 coding DNA: TGTGCCAGCAGCTTAGACCCCTTTGACGGGCTAGCGGGAGTCTACGAGCAGTACTTC. Its protein product is CASSLDPFDGLAGVYEQYF.

The V and J genes are TRBV9 and TRBJ1-6; the match to TRBD1 covers 8 bases. Germline trimming cut 3 bases from V and 3 bases from J; bases unmatched to any gene: 5. CDR3 length: 16 residues. The germline V gene has CDR1 SGDLS and CDR2 YYNGEE. Here the CDR3 reads CASSARGTGYNSPLHF. The CDR3, as DNA: TGTGCCAGCAGCGCCAGAGGGACAGGCTATAATTCACCCCTCCACTTT.

The gene calls are TRBV6-6 and TRBJ1-5, with TRBD1 matching 8 bases. The CDR3 spans 14 residues. The J segment lost 6 bases and the V segment lost 5 bases, leaving 6 bases of the junction unmatched. Germline lookup yields CDR1 MNHNY and CDR2 SVGAGI (reference sequence). The CDR3 reads CASSGQGLLQPQHF. The DNA for the CDR3 is TGTGCCAGCAGTGGACAGGGTCTTCTTCAGCCCCAGCATTTT.

Only a few counts were recorded for this clone. The chain combines TRBV7-2 with TRBJ1-1, with D maybe TRBD1 (6 bases). The CDR3 runs 14 residues. Trimming removed 3 bases from V and 5 bases from J, with 13 bases in between. The germline CDR1 and CDR2 sequences are SGHTA and FQGNSA. As DNA, the CDR3 is TGTGCCAGCAGCTTCCTAGGGGGAGAAACTGAAGCTTTCTTT. Its translation is CASSFLGGETEAFF.

The chain is built from TRBV19 and TRBJ1-1; D is perhaps TRBD1 (6 bases). Germline V gene data show CDR1 as LNHDA and CDR2 as SQIVND (reference sequence). V was trimmed by 5 bases and J by 6 bases, leaving 16 bases between them. The length of the CDR3 is 14 residues. CDR3 residues: CASSPRRGASEAFF. DNA of the CDR3: TGTGCCAGTAGTCCCCGGCGGGGGGCCTCTGAAGCTTTCTTT.

The genes are TRBV6-2 or TRBV6-3 and TRBJ1-3; 10 bases fit TRBD1. The CDR3 is 16 amino acids. Germline assignment: CDR1 MNHEY and CDR2 SVGEGT. Unmatched junction bases numbered 3, after V lost 2 bases and J lost 2 bases. CDR3 residues: CASSYPDRGPGNTIYF. The CDR3 region has the DNA TGTGCCAGCAGTTACCCCGACAGGGGGCCTGGAAACACCATATATTTT.

The chain has TRBV27 and TRBJ2-7; 10 bases are a match to TRBD2. This CDR3 region has 16 residues. V lost 3 bases and J lost 4; bases outside the gene matches: 9. CDR1 is MNHEY, CDR2 SMNVEV, per germline (reference sequence). CDR3 DNA: TGTGCCAGCAGTTTCCGGAGCGGGAGGGCCGGGTACGAGCAGTACTTC. It yields the protein CASSFRSGRAGYEQYF.

The V and J genes are TRBV19 and TRBJ2-5; tentatively, D is TRBD2 (7 bases). The CDR3 sequence is 14 residues long. The V and J ends lost 6 bases and 5 bases respectively, with 16 bases between them. From germline, CDR1 is LNHDA and CDR2 SQIVND (reference sequence). DNA for the CDR3: TGTGCCAGTAGCTACACACAGGGAGGGGAGACCCAGTACTTC. Translating gives CASSYTQGGETQYF.

The genes are TRBV14 and TRBJ1-2, with 9 bases that match TRBD1. This CDR3 is 16 amino acids long. J was trimmed by 4 bases and V by 4 bases; bases with no gene match: 10. Germline V gene data show CDR1 as SGHDN and CDR2 as FVKESK. Here the CDR3 DNA reads TGTGCCAGCAGCCCCAGAATGACAGGGGGGAGCTATGGCTACACCTTC. As protein: CASSPRMTGGSYGYTF.

The chain links TRBV6-5 to TRBJ2-3; D unclear. Trimming cost V 5 bases and J 4 bases, with 7 bases left between them. There are 12 residues in the CDR3. Germline CDR1 MNHEY, CDR2 SVGAGI. CDR3 amino acids: CASSQTADTQYF. CDR3 sequence (DNA): TGTGCCAGCAGTCAAACAGCAGATACGCAGTATTTT.

The chain combines TRBV6-5 with TRBJ1-6; D uncertain. The V end was cut by 8 bases, the J end by 4 bases, with 9 bases between. Germline V gene data show CDR1 as MNHEY and CDR2 as SVGAGI. This CDR3 is built from 13 residues. The CDR3 DNA follows: TGTGCCAGCCACAGAGGGTATAATTCACCCCTCCACTTT. Protein: CASHRGYNSPLHF.

This chain links TRBV28 with TRBJ1-1; TRBD1 is a possible D gene (6 bases). Deletions cut 0 bases from V and 1 base from J, with 9 bases between. The CDR3 totals 15 residues. The germline gives CDR1 MDHEN, CDR2 SYDVKM. The CDR3: CASSLWVGQNTEAFF. DNA for the CDR3: TGTGCCAGCAGTTTATGGGTGGGACAGAACACTGAAGCTTTCTTT.

In this sample, this clone turned up once. The chain links TRBV5-4 to TRBJ2-6, with unresolved D. Germline loops: CDR1 SGHNT, CDR2 YYREEE (reference sequence). V dropped 0 bases and J dropped 4 bases, with 5 bases sitting between them. The CDR3 consists of 14 residues. CDR3 nucleotides: TGTGCCAGCAGCTTGGGAGCCGGGGCCAACGTCCTGACTTTC. Translated: CASSLGAGANVLTF. Drawing the rest from reference TRBV5-4 and TRBJ2-6, the complete variable domain is ETGVTQSPTHLIKTRGQQVTLRCSSQSGHNTVSWYQQALGQGPQFIFQYYREEENGRGNFPPRFSGLQFPNYSSELNVNALELDDSALYLCASSLGAGANVLTFGAGSRLTVL.

Details on this clone: Other DNA sequences in this specimen translate into the identical CDR3. V and J are TRBV27 and TRBJ1-1; D remains ambiguous. V was trimmed by 3 bases and J by 1 base, leaving 9 bases between them. This CDR3 contains 14 residues. The germline V gene encodes CDR1 MNHEY and CDR2 SMNVEV (reference sequence). CDR3 sequence reads: CASSFRQTNTEAFF. In nucleotides, the CDR3 is TGTGCCAGCAGTTTCAGACAAACGAACACTGAAGCTTTCTTT.

V and J are TRBV5-4 and TRBJ1-4; 7 nucleotides agree with TRBD1. The CDR3 sequence is 17 residues long. Trimming cost V 4 bases and J 0 bases; bases outside gene matches: 9. Germline CDR1 is SGHNT and CDR2 is YYREEE (reference sequence). CDR3 sequence: CASSGGQERATNEKLFF. Written as DNA, the CDR3 is TGTGCCAGCAGCGGCGGACAGGAGAGAGCAACTAATGAAAAACTGTTTTTT. The variable domain in full, with the rest retrieved from reference TRBV5-4 and TRBJ1-4, is ETGVTQSPTHLIKTRGQQVTLRCSSQSGHNTVSWYQQALGQGPQFIFQYYREEENGRGNFPPRFSGLQFPNYSSELNVNALELDDSALYLCASSGGQERATNEKLFFGSGTQLSVL.

The rearrangement joins TRBV7-2 to TRBJ2-7; 7 positions agree with TRBD2. Germline CDR1 SGHTA, CDR2 FQGNSA. The V and J ends lost 5 bases and 1 base, in that order; junction bases with no gene match: 8. There are 15 residues in the CDR3. CDR3: CASSPTSAPSYEQYF. CDR3 sequence (DNA): TGTGCCAGCAGCCCTACTAGCGCGCCTTCCTACGAGCAGTACTTC.

The V and J genes are TRBV19 and TRBJ1-1, with 7 bases aligning to TRBD1. J gave up 0 bases and V 2 bases, and 6 bases lay outside the gene matches. There are 16 residues in the CDR3. Per germline, CDR1 LNHDA and CDR2 SQIVND (reference sequence). CDR3: CASSIRQGVMNTEAFF. CDR3 DNA: TGTGCCAGTAGTATACGACAGGGAGTCATGAACACTGAAGCTTTCTTT.

The V gene is TRBV19, the J gene TRBJ1-5; D is unresolved. The length of the CDR3 is 14 residues. The germline gives CDR1 LNHDA, CDR2 SQIVND (reference sequence). V was cut by 3 bases and J by 2 bases, with 8 bases left in between. CDR3 sequence (DNA): TGTGCCAGTAGTATCGACAAAGGCAATCAGCCCCAGCATTTT. It encodes CASSIDKGNQPQHF.

V and J are TRBV28 and TRBJ1-2, with D possibly matching TRBD1 (5 bases). In germline, CDR1 is MDHEN, CDR2 SYDVKM. The CDR3 covers 14 residues. V lost 7 bases to trimming and J lost 3 bases, with 15 bases between them. Here the CDR3 DNA reads TGTGCCAGCACCTCCGTCAGGGCGTACTATGGCTACACCTTC. It encodes CASTSVRAYYGYTF.

The gene calls are TRBV6-5 and TRBJ2-1; 12 bases match TRBD2. The CDR3 contains 15 residues. The germline V gene has CDR1 MNHEY and CDR2 SVGAGI. V lost 6 bases, J lost 4 bases, and 4 bases stayed unmatched. Written as DNA, the CDR3 is TGTGCCAGCAGCGCCGGGACTAGCGGGTACAATGAGCAGTTCTTC. Its translation is CASSAGTSGYNEQFF.

V usage is TRBV18 and J usage is TRBJ2-1, with 12 bases identical to TRBD1. The CDR3 extends over 18 amino acids. Germline V gene lookup returns CDR1 KGHSH and CDR2 LQKENI. V was pared by 3 bases and J by 7 bases, with 13 bases of the junction left unmatched. This CDR3 is CASSPSAPGQGAKNEQFF. The DNA of the CDR3 is TGTGCCAGCTCACCGTCTGCCCCGGGACAGGGGGCTAAGAATGAGCAGTTCTTC.

This chain links TRBV10-3 with TRBJ2-7; D perhaps matches TRBD2 (6 bases). CDR1 is ENHRY, CDR2 SYGVKD, per germline. CDR3 size: 15 residues. V shed 10 bases and J shed 1 base, with 20 bases lying between them. The CDR3 loop is CATQRDSGVSYEQYF. For the CDR3, the DNA is TGTGCCACCCAGAGGGATAGCGGTGTGTCCTACGAGCAGTACTTC.

This chain joins TRBV30 and TRBJ2-7; maybe TRBD2 (5 bases). This CDR3 has 13 amino acids. From germline, CDR1 is GTSNPN and CDR2 SVGIG (reference sequence). Trimming removed 4 bases from V and 7 bases from J, with 17 bases in between. The CDR3 loop reads CAWKLRETGEQYF. CDR3 DNA sequence: TGTGCCTGGAAATTAAGGGAAACGGGGGAGCAGTACTTC. The full variable domain, completed using reference TRBV30 and TRBJ2-7, is SQTIHQWPATLVQPVGSPLSLECTVEGTSNPNLYWYRQAAGRGLQLLFYSVGIGQISSEVPQNLSASRPQDRQFILSSKKLLLSDSGFYLCAWKLRETGEQYFGPGTRLTVT.

V is TRBV6-5 and J is TRBJ2-7; maybe TRBD1 (6 bases). Trimming cost V 1 base and J 0 bases, with 13 bases left between them. Germline lookup yields CDR1 MNHEY and CDR2 SVGAGI. This CDR3 has 16 residues. The CDR3 reads CASSYCLNRVSYEQYF. CDR3 in DNA: TGTGCCAGCAGTTACTGTCTCAACAGGGTCTCCTACGAGCAGTACTTC.

The V and J genes are TRBV7-2 and TRBJ1-4; no definite D call. Trimming took 2 bases from V and 7 from J, leaving 11 bases between them. Germline CDR1 and CDR2: SGHTA and FQGNSA. This CDR3 region has 14 residues. The CDR3 loop reads CASSLNAQPEKLFF. In DNA form, the CDR3 reads TGTGCCAGCAGCTTAAACGCACAGCCTGAAAAACTGTTTTTT.

In DNA, the CDR3 is TGTGCCAGCAGTTTATCCGCTGGGGCGGGAGTTTGGACCGGGGAGCTGTTTTTT. Encoded protein: CASSLSAGAGVWTGELFF. This chain uses TRBV28 with TRBJ2-2; 7 positions match TRBD2. Germline lookup yields CDR1 MDHEN and CDR2 SYDVKM. The CDR3 covers 18 residues. The V segment lost 1 base and the J segment 5 bases; nucleotides outside the gene matches: 13.

The chain joins TRBV7-2 to TRBJ2-7; 9 positions agree with TRBD2. The CDR3 has 17 residues. V lost 3 bases to trimming and J lost 6 bases; unmatched junction nucleotides: 15. Per germline, CDR1 SGHTA and CDR2 FQGNSA. CDR3 sequence (DNA): TGTGCCAGCAGCTTGCGAGTAGGGATAGCGGGAGCTGGCGAGCAGTACTTC. It is translated as CASSLRVGIAGAGEQYF. Combining the CDR3 with reference TRBV7-2 and TRBJ2-7 gives the whole variable domain GAGVSQSPSNKVTEKGKDVELRCDPISGHTALYWYRQSLGQGLEFLIYFQGNSAPDKSGLPSDRFSAERTGGSVSTLTIQRTQQEDSAVYLCASSLRVGIAGAGEQYFGPGTRLTVT.